These 28 T cell receptor beta chains originate from one sample sequenced in a study of cytomegalovirus exposure and HLA in healthy donors. PCR employed 60 Vbeta and 13 Jbeta primers. This table comes from immunoSEQ multiplex PCR, and its TCRdb copy is limited to in-frame clones, with some not included. In the table there are some 150,000 clones, 70% to 90% of which are singletons. The sample taken for sequencing was PBMCs. The receptors shown here come from a woman aged 18 to 35 in good health and CMV-seronegative.

The J gene is TRBJ1-2, the V gene TRBV7-9; no firm D call. Germline V gene data show CDR1 as SEHNR and CDR2 as FQNEAQ (reference sequence). Trimming removed 5 bases from V and 1 base from J, with 11 bases in between. This CDR3 spans 14 amino acids. In DNA, the CDR3 is TGTGCCAGCAGCCGAACCGCAGTTAACTATGGCTACACCTTC. The encoded protein is CASSRTAVNYGYTF. Variable domain in full (rest from reference TRBV7-9 and TRBJ1-2): DTGVSQNPRHKITKRGQNVTFRCDPISEHNRLYWYRQTLGQGPEFLTYFQNEAQLEKSRLLSDRFSAERPKGSFSTLEIQRTEQGDSAMYLCASSRTAVNYGYTFGSGTRLTVV.

V usage is TRBV4-3 and J usage is TRBJ2-1; TRBD1 matches 8 bases. The CDR3 consists of 17 residues. Trimming at V came to 0 bases and at J to 7 bases, leaving 11 bases not matched to a gene. Germline V gene lookup returns CDR1 LGHNA and CDR2 YSLEER. CDR3 sequence reads: CASSQDGQGQLRNEQFF. The CDR3 nucleotides read TGCGCCAGCAGCCAAGATGGACAGGGACAATTAAGGAATGAGCAGTTCTTC.

This rearrangement joins TRBV7-3 to TRBJ2-3; 8 bases fit TRBD2. The CDR3 totals 18 residues. Per germline, CDR1 SGHTA and CDR2 FQGTGA. With 1 base clipped from V and 2 bases from J, the junction kept 11 bases outside the gene matches. In DNA, the CDR3 is TGTGCCAGCAGCTTAAGACCCCAGAGAGCGGGAGACACAGATACGCAGTATTTT. As protein: CASSLRPQRAGDTDTQYF.

The V call is TRBV5-6, the J call TRBJ1-2; no clear D. Trimming shortened V by 0 bases and J by 8 bases, and 17 bases separated the two germline ends. This CDR3 has 15 residues. Germline V gives CDR1 SGHDT, CDR2 YYEEEE. CDR3 in amino acids: CASSLGPSLSVGYTF. The CDR3 bases are TGTGCCAGCAGCTTGGGGCCCTCCTTATCCGTGGGCTACACCTTC.

The rearrangement joins TRBV27 to TRBJ2-7; D possibly corresponds to TRBD1 (7 bases). The CDR3 extends over 15 amino acids. V lost 8 bases, J lost 2 bases, and 19 bases lay in between. Germline V gene sequence: CDR1 MNHEY, CDR2 SMNVEV (reference sequence). The chain's CDR3 is CASRKTGTLAYEQYF. The DNA of the CDR3 is TGTGCCAGCCGGAAGACAGGGACTTTAGCCTACGAGCAGTACTTC.

V and J are TRBV27 and TRBJ1-5; D remains unclear. Germline V gene data show CDR1 as MNHEY and CDR2 as SMNVEV (reference sequence). The CDR3 is 13 residues long. The germline V and J ends were trimmed by 6 bases and 7 bases, with 13 bases remaining between them. The CDR3 DNA sequence: TGTGCCAGCAGCCCCGGGGATTGGCAGCCCCAGCATTTT. Translation gives CASSPGDWQPQHF.

This clone was counted between two and nine times. The chain recombines TRBV6-6 with TRBJ1-2; 8 bases are a match to TRBD1. The junction had 3 bases not matched to a gene; V was cut back by 8 bases and J by 4 bases. CDR3 length: 12 amino acids. The germline V gene has CDR1 MNHNY and CDR2 SVGAGI (reference sequence). CDR3 residues: CASQGAGYGYTF. DNA of the CDR3: TGTGCCAGCCAGGGGGCCGGCTATGGCTACACCTTC.

This chain joins TRBV6-5 and TRBJ1-6; D uncertain. The CDR3 contains 11 residues. Trimming removed 6 bases at V and 10 bases at J, with 7 bases between. Germline-derived CDR1 and CDR2 are MNHEY and SVGAGI. The CDR3 DNA reads as TGTGCCAGCAGGGGCCGCTCACCCCTCCACTTT. Protein sequence: CASRGRSPLHF.

The chain employs TRBV11-3 and TRBJ2-2; tentatively, D is TRBD1 (5 bases). The germline V gene encodes CDR1 SGHNT and CDR2 YENEEA. The CDR3 totals 16 residues. Between the trimmed V and J ends, which lost 4 bases and 2 bases, there was a span of 14 bases. The CDR3 nucleotides read TGTGCCAGCAGCTCCCAACCAGGGATCAACACCGGGGAGCTGTTTTTT. Translating it yields CASSSQPGINTGELFF.

As regards this clone: The same CDR3 arises from other DNA sequences in this sample as well. The chain couples TRBV4-1 to TRBJ2-1; 9 nucleotides match TRBD2. This CDR3 is 16 amino acids long. Trimming took 2 bases from V and 2 from J; bases not matched to a gene: 4. The V gene's germline CDR1 is MGHRA and CDR2 YSYEKL. CDR3 in amino acids: CASSQRLAGPYNEQFF. The DNA for the CDR3 is TGCGCCAGCAGCCAAAGGCTAGCGGGGCCCTACAATGAGCAGTTCTTC.

The V call is TRBV25-1, the J call TRBJ1-2, with 7 bases identical to TRBD1. V shed 1 base and J 4 bases; nucleotides not matched to a gene: 6. The CDR3 covers 15 residues. Germline CDR1 and CDR2: MGHDK and SYGVNS. The CDR3, as DNA: TGTGCCAGCAGTGAATCGACAGGGAAGGCCTATGGCTACACCTTC. Its protein product is CASSESTGKAYGYTF.

This clone was seen once. This sequence joins TRBV7-9 and TRBJ2-5; 9 bases are a match to TRBD1. Trimming cost V 7 bases and J 4 bases; bases outside gene matches: 7. Germline CDR1 and CDR2: SEHNR and FQNEAQ (reference sequence). CDR3 length: 14 amino acids. The CDR3 is CASTTTGQGETQYF. The CDR3 bases are TGTGCCAGCACCACAACGGGACAGGGAGAGACCCAGTACTTC.

Here the CDR3 DNA reads TGTGCCAGCAGCCCGGCGGGGGGGAACACTGAAGCTTTCTTT. Its protein is CASSPAGGNTEAFF. The gene calls are TRBV28 and TRBJ1-1; D might be TRBD1 (5 bases). CDR1 MDHEN and CDR2 SYDVKM come from the germline V gene. The CDR3 spans 14 residues. V dropped 6 bases and J dropped 1 base, with 12 bases sitting between them.

This clone was picked up a small number of times. The chain recombines TRBV28 with TRBJ1-2; D unclear. Germline V gene sequence: CDR1 MDHEN, CDR2 SYDVKM. V was cut by 5 bases and J by 8 bases, with 18 bases left in between. This CDR3 region has 14 residues. CDR3 DNA sequence: TGTGCCAGCAGTGAATCGGGTCCCGGGGTAGGCTACACCTTC. It encodes CASSESGPGVGYTF.

The V and J genes are TRBV4-3 and TRBJ2-7; 8 bases align to TRBD2. In germline, CDR1 is LGHNA, CDR2 YSLEER. Losses at the gene ends were 4 bases for V and 4 bases for J; bases not matched to a gene: 15. CDR3 size: 17 residues. DNA for the CDR3: TGCGCCAGCAGCCTCTATGATATAGCGGGACAACAATACGAGCAGTACTTC. It codes for CASSLYDIAGQQYEQYF.

The gene calls are TRBV7-2 and TRBJ2-5; 12 bases align to TRBD2. With the DNA end fitting TRBJ2-7 better, the J assignment may be wrong. The germline V gene has CDR1 SGHTA and CDR2 FQGNSA. CDR3 length: 15 amino acids. In nucleotides, the CDR3 is TGTGCCAGCAGCTTCCGGACTAGCGGGGCTCACGAGCAGTACTTC. Its translation: CASSFRTSGAHEQYF.

The count of this clone is one. This chain uses TRBV2 with TRBJ1-2; 7 bases line up with TRBD1. Germline CDR1 SNHLY, CDR2 FYNNEI. Losses at the gene ends were 5 bases for V and 7 bases for J; bases not matched to a gene: 10. The CDR3 runs to 14 residues. CDR3 nucleotides: TGTGCCAGCAGTACAGGGGCCGCGGTTCCTGGCTACACCTTC. This encodes CASSTGAAVPGYTF.

In DNA, the CDR3 is TGTGCCACTAGAGGGACTAGCGTCATCCTAGAGACCCAGTACTTC. Amino acids: CATRGTSVILETQYF. The chain is built from TRBV28 and TRBJ2-5; 10 bases line up with TRBD2. V shed 10 bases, J shed 4 bases, and the junction held 12 bases outside the gene matches. The CDR3 is made up of 15 amino acids. Germline values: CDR1 MDHEN, CDR2 SYDVKM.

The V and J genes are TRBV18 and TRBJ2-7, with 9 nucleotides matching TRBD1. Germline loops: CDR1 KGHSH, CDR2 LQKENI. The CDR3 has 15 amino acids. V was pared by 3 bases and J by 3 bases, with 6 bases of the junction left unmatched. The CDR3 spells CASSPRTGVSYEQYF. For the CDR3, the DNA is TGTGCCAGCTCACCCCGGACAGGGGTGAGCTACGAGCAGTACTTC.

This clone was found a few times. This rearrangement joins TRBV7-9 to TRBJ1-1; D is unresolved. This CDR3 spans 14 amino acids. Germline assignment: CDR1 SEHNR and CDR2 FQNEAQ (reference sequence). V gave up 7 bases and J gave up 3 bases, with 15 bases separating them. The CDR3 nucleotides are TGTGCCAGCACCGGAGGACGGGAGTACACTGAAGCTTTCTTT. Protein: CASTGGREYTEAFF.

The chain uses TRBV10-3 and TRBJ1-1; no reliable D call. Germline values: CDR1 ENHRY, CDR2 SYGVKD. There are 13 residues in the CDR3. V lost 0 bases and J lost 5, with 7 bases in between. CDR3 DNA sequence: TGTGCCATCAGTGAGTCGATGAGGACTGAAGCTTTCTTT. It specifies CAISESMRTEAFF.

This clone occurred a few times. V and J are TRBV5-4 and TRBJ1-4; the match to TRBD1 covers 7 bases. Trimming took 4 bases from V and 6 from J; bases not matched to a gene: 6. CDR1 and CDR2 from the germline V gene are SGHNT and YYREEE (reference sequence). This CDR3 has 14 residues. CDR3 nucleotide sequence: TGTGCCAGCAGCAAGGACAGGTGGGATGAAAAACTGTTTTTT. Its protein is CASSKDRWDEKLFF.

V and J are TRBV7-2 and TRBJ1-2; 7 bases map to TRBD1. CDR3 size: 16 residues. Germline V gene data show CDR1 as SGHTA and CDR2 as FQGNSA. J lost 4 bases, V lost 4 bases, and 12 bases had no gene match. The CDR3: CASSSQNIRDSYGYTF. The CDR3 nucleotides read TGTGCCAGCAGCTCACAAAATATCCGGGACAGCTATGGCTACACCTTC.

V usage is TRBV7-8 and J usage is TRBJ1-3, with D perhaps TRBD1 (5 bases). CDR1 is SGHVS, CDR2 FQNEAQ, per germline. This CDR3 contains 16 residues. The V end was cut by 1 base, the J end by 4 bases, with 14 bases between. CDR3 loop: CASSLVSGGSGNTIYF. The CDR3 nucleotides read TGTGCCAGCAGCTTAGTTTCGGGGGGTTCCGGAAACACCATATATTTT.

The rearrangement joins TRBV27 to TRBJ2-5, with D maybe TRBD2 (7 bases). Matching the DNA end better, TRBJ2-7 makes the J call doubtful. Germline-derived CDR1 and CDR2 are MNHEY and SMNVEV (reference sequence). CDR3 length: 15 amino acids. CDR3 amino acids: CASSLTGRGPYEQYF. The CDR3 DNA reads as TGTGCCAGCAGCTTAACAGGGAGGGGTCCCTACGAGCAGTACTTC.

The rearrangement links TRBV28 to TRBJ2-2; D gene unclear. V lost 5 bases and J 4 bases, leaving 14 bases between the germline ends. The CDR3 is made up of 15 amino acids. Germline V gene lookup returns CDR1 MDHEN and CDR2 SYDVKM. CDR3 DNA sequence: TGTGCCAGCAGTCCCTTGACATATTCCACCGGGGAGCTGTTTTTT. Translation: CASSPLTYSTGELFF.

The chain joins TRBV28 to TRBJ1-4, with D tentatively TRBD1 (5 bases). Trimming pared 6 bases from V and 6 bases from J, leaving 20 bases between. The germline gives CDR1 MDHEN, CDR2 SYDVKM. The CDR3 length is 16 residues. Here the CDR3 reads CASSDPGGELDEKLFF. The DNA for the CDR3 is TGTGCCAGCAGCGACCCCGGGGGGGAATTAGATGAAAAACTGTTTTTT.

V and J are TRBV7-2 and TRBJ2-7, with 9 bases identical to TRBD1. This CDR3 has 14 amino acids. Germline CDR1 reads SGHTA; CDR2 reads FQGNSA. After removal of 6 bases from V and 0 bases from J, the junction contained 3 bases not matched to a gene. The CDR3 loop reads CASRMTGGSYEQYF. The DNA of the CDR3 is TGTGCCAGCAGAATGACAGGGGGCTCCTACGAGCAGTACTTC.